Listed below are T cell receptor beta chains from one sample, sequenced in a study of T and B cells in COVID-19 patients. A single record per CDR3 protein comes from TCRdb applying MiXCR to the multiplex PCR reads. Of several thousand distinct CDR3 sequences detected, around a fifth appear once; the ten largest clones hold about 12%. The source material was blood. Receptors originate from a human donor with active COVID-19. Both conserved end residues are part of each CDR3. Fields, in order: clone size, CDR3 length, D gene, J gene, V gene, CDR3 DNA, CDR3 protein. D genes are given only for firm matches. Expanded clones get a size class; other rows say once, few or many, or leave the size out.

medium-sized | 13 | NA | TRBJ2-3 | TRBV4-3 | TGCGCCAGCAGCCTATTAATCACAGATACGCAGTATTTT | CASSLLITDTQYF
medium-sized | 15 | NA | TRBJ1-3 | TRBV6-6 | TGTGCCAGCAGCCTCCGAGCAGGGCCAGGAAACACCATATATTTT | CASSLRAGPGNTIYF
many | 14 | TRBD1 | TRBJ1-1 | TRBV7-9 | TGTGCCAGCATCCCAATAGGGGGCGGCACTGAAGCTTTCTTT | CASIPIGGGTEAFF
medium-sized | 15 | NA | TRBJ2-5 | TRBV30 | TGTGCCTGGAGTGTACAGATTTCCCCCCAAGAGACCCAGTACTTC | CAWSVQISPQETQYF
few | 15 | NA | TRBJ1-6 | TRBV20-1 | TGCAGTGCTAGATTTGACACCTCCTATAATTCACCCCTCCACTTT | CSARFDTSYNSPLHF
large | 15 | TRBD1 | TRBJ2-2 | TRBV19 | TGTGCCAGTAGCCCCCAGGGGGCGAACACCGGGGAGCTGTTTTTT | CASSPQGANTGELFF
NA | 16 | TRBD2 | TRBJ2-4 | TRBV7-2 | TGTGCCAGCAGTCTAGAGGGCAGGGCAACTCAAAGGGGAGGGCACTTC | CASSLEGRATQRGGHF
NA | 15 | TRBD1 | TRBJ2-1 | TRBV5-6 | TGTGCCAGCAGCTTGGGGACAGGGATAAACAATGAGCAGTTCTTC | CASSLGTGINNEQFF
medium-sized | 13 | NA | TRBJ1-1 | TRBV19 | TGTGCCAGTAGGGCAACAGGGACCACTGAAGCTTTCTTT | CASRATGTTEAFF
many | 16 | TRBD1 | TRBJ2-3 | TRBV7-9 | TGTGCCAGCAGCTCAAGAGGAGGGACAGGGGAAGATACGCAGTATTTT | CASSSRGGTGEDTQYF
NA | 13 | NA | TRBJ1-1 | TRBV10-3 | TGTGCCATCACCAGAGGAGTTAACACTGAAGCTTTCTTT | CAITRGVNTEAFF
medium-sized | 11 | NA | TRBJ2-3 | TRBV6-5 | TGTGCCAGCAGTTACAGAGATACGCAGTATTTT | CASSYRDTQYF
NA | 13 | NA | TRBJ1-1 | TRBV12-3/TRBV12-4 | TGTGCCAGCAGTTTCGCGGGGTACACTGAAGCTTTCTTT | CASSFAGYTEAFF
medium-sized | 14 | NA | TRBJ2-3 | TRBV6-5 | TGTGCCAGCAGTTATTGGTCTAGCACAGATACGCAGTATTTT | CASSYWSSTDTQYF
NA | 17 | TRBD1 | TRBJ1-2 | TRBV6-2/TRBV6-3 | TGTGCCAGCAGTTATAAGCCAGGGGGCCTAGCTAACTATGGCTACACCTTC | CASSYKPGGLANYGYTF
few | 16 | NA | TRBJ2-1 | TRBV7-2 | TGTGCCAGCAGCTTATTCAGGGACGTCTCCTACAATGAGCAGTTCTTC | CASSLFRDVSYNEQFF
medium-sized | 15 | NA | TRBJ2-3 | TRBV19 | TGTGCCAGTAGTATTTCTGGGCTAGGGACAGATACGCAGTATTTT | CASSISGLGTDTQYF
medium-sized | 14 | TRBD1 | TRBJ1-2 | TRBV19 | TGTGCCAGTAGTCCGCCGGGACAGCCCTATGGCTACACCTTC | CASSPPGQPYGYTF
NA | 13 | TRBD1 | TRBJ2-7 | TRBV14 | TGTGCCAGCAGCCAGGGACAGGGCTACGAGCAGTACTTC | CASSQGQGYEQYF
NA | 16 | TRBD1 | TRBJ1-1 | TRBV6-2/TRBV6-3 | TGTGCCAGCAGTTACTTTGAGGGGACAGTCACAAGGGGAGCTTTCTTT | CASSYFEGTVTRGAFF
medium-sized | 11 | NA | TRBJ2-1 | TRBV6-2/TRBV6-3 | TGTGCCAGCAGTCCTGGTAACAAGCAGTTCTTC | CASSPGNKQFF
NA | 14 | TRBD2 | TRBJ2-7 | TRBV20-1 | TGCAGTGCTAGATCGACTAGCGGGAGCTACGAGCAGTACTTC | CSARSTSGSYEQYF
NA | 13 | NA | TRBJ1-3 | TRBV12-3/TRBV12-4 | TGTGCCAGCAGTGCCCCCCCCCGAAACACCATATATTTT | CASSAPPRNTIYF
medium-sized | 16 | NA | TRBJ2-7 | TRBV27 | TGTGCCAGCAGTTTATCGGGGGGCCGTAGCTCCTACGAGCAGTACTTC | CASSLSGGRSSYEQYF
medium-sized | 12 | NA | TRBJ1-1 | TRBV12-3/TRBV12-4 | TGTGCCAGCAGTGTTTACTCGTCTGAAGCTTTCTTT | CASSVYSSEAFF
many | 13 | NA | TRBJ2-5 | TRBV7-9 | TGTGCCAGCAGCTTAGGGGGTGGGGAGACCCAGTACTTC | CASSLGGGETQYF
NA | 14 | NA | TRBJ1-1 | TRBV20-1 | TGCAGTGCTAAGGTTTCGACGGCGAACACTGAAGCTTTCTTT | CSAKVSTANTEAFF
NA | 17 | TRBD2 | TRBJ2-1 | TRBV6-5 | TGTGCCAGCAGTTACTTAAGACTAGCGGGACTGTACAATGAGCAGTTCTTC | CASSYLRLAGLYNEQFF
few | 15 | NA | TRBJ2-1 | TRBV11-2 | TGTGCCAGCAGCTTAGACGGGGGCTCCTACAATGAGCAGTTCTTC | CASSLDGGSYNEQFF
NA | 15 | NA | TRBJ2-1 | TRBV9 | TGTGCCAGCAGCGTAGCTGAGGGGGCCTACAATGAGCAGTTCTTC | CASSVAEGAYNEQFF
NA | 15 | NA | TRBJ2-1 | TRBV7-2 | TGTGCCAGCAGCTTAACCTACTCCCCGTACAATGAGCAGTTCTTC | CASSLTYSPYNEQFF